Below are 8 T cell receptor beta chains sequenced from a single sample in a study of shared clonotypes between healthy human individuals. This table comes from immunoSEQ multiplex PCR, and its TCRdb copy is limited to in-frame clones, with some not included. The sample consists of about 2.3 million clones, around 93% of them appearing once. The sequenced material came from naive CD4+ T cells from PBMCs. The subset denotes: CD45RA+ positively selected. The receptors come from a man between 18 and 29 years old in good health. Some clones in this sample may be carry-over from other donors' samples.

As to this clone: Other DNA sequences in the same sample also yield this CDR3. The chain links TRBV27 to TRBJ1-1; D is undetermined. Germline V lookup: CDR1 MNHEY, CDR2 SMNVEV (reference sequence). CDR3 length: 13 amino acids. The V end lost 3 bases, the J end lost 2 bases, and 7 bases lay between the germline ends. CDR3 protein: CASSFRPNTEAFF. The CDR3 DNA reads as TGTGCCAGCAGTTTCCGGCCCAACACTGAAGCTTTCTTT.

This chain joins TRBV28 and TRBJ2-7; 7 nucleotides match TRBD1. The germline gives CDR1 MDHEN, CDR2 SYDVKM. The CDR3 extends over 12 amino acids. J lost 9 bases, V lost 3 bases, and 5 bases had no gene match. The DNA of the CDR3 is TGTGCCAGCAGTTTGCGACAGGGAATGCAGTACTTC. Translated: CASSLRQGMQYF.

The chain uses TRBV18 and TRBJ1-2; D remains unclear. Per the germline V gene, CDR1 is KGHSH and CDR2 is LQKENI. The CDR3 extends over 14 amino acids. V was clipped by 2 bases and J by 8 bases, with 15 bases between them. The CDR3 region is CASSPGPGSYGYTF. CDR3 nucleotide sequence: TGTGCCAGCTCACCAGGTCCGGGCAGTTACGGCTACACCTTC. Combining the CDR3 with reference TRBV18 and TRBJ1-2 gives the whole variable domain NAGVMQNPRHLVRRRGQEARLRCSPMKGHSHVYWYRQLPEEGLKFMVYLQKENIIDESGMPKERFSAEFPKEGPSILRIQQVVRGDSAAYFCASSPGPGSYGYTFGSGTRLTVV.

Worth noting for this clone: Within the sample, other DNA sequences also encode this same CDR3. The genes are TRBV29-1 and TRBJ2-4, with TRBD2 as a possible D gene (5 bases). Germline assignment: CDR1 SQVTM and CDR2 ANQGSEA. The CDR3 has 13 amino acids. The V and J ends lost 4 bases and 0 bases respectively, with 7 bases between them. CDR3 sequence (DNA): TGCAGCGTTGGACTAATAGCCAAAAACATTCAGTACTTC. Its translation is CSVGLIAKNIQYF.

This rearrangement joins TRBV7-2 to TRBJ2-5; 7 bases agree with TRBD2. This CDR3 spans 12 amino acids. V shed 10 bases, J shed 5 bases, and the junction held 7 bases outside the gene matches. The germline V gene has CDR1 SGHTA and CDR2 FQGNSA. CDR3 coding DNA: TGTGCCATCGCCGGGACTACGGAGACCCAGTACTTC. It codes for CAIAGTTETQYF.

The chain joins TRBV7-2 to TRBJ1-5; D is unresolved. CDR1 and CDR2 from the germline V gene are SGHTA and FQGNSA. The CDR3 is 16 amino acids. V was cut by 1 base and J by 0 bases, with 10 bases left in between. For the CDR3, the DNA is TGTGCCAGCAGCTTAGGGTTAGGGTATAGCAATCAGCCCCAGCATTTT. It specifies CASSLGLGYSNQPQHF. The variable domain in full, completed from reference TRBV7-2 and TRBJ1-5, reads GAGVSQSPSNKVTEKGKDVELRCDPISGHTALYWYRQSLGQGLEFLIYFQGNSAPDKSGLPSDRFSAERTGGSVSTLTIQRTQQEDSAVYLCASSLGLGYSNQPQHFGDGTRLSIL.

The CDR3 sequence is CSAASGGEQYF. CDR3 nucleotide sequence: TGCAGTGCTGCGTCAGGGGGCGAGCAGTACTTC. The J gene is TRBJ2-7, the V gene TRBV20-1; 7 nucleotides agree with TRBD1. The germline V gene encodes CDR1 DFQATT and CDR2 SNEGSKA (reference sequence). The V segment lost 5 bases and the J segment 6 bases; nucleotides outside the gene matches: 4. The CDR3 has 11 amino acids.

The chain combines TRBV5-1 with TRBJ2-1; TRBD2 matches 9 bases. Trimming at V came to 4 bases and at J to 6 bases, leaving 11 bases not matched to a gene. This CDR3 comprises 16 residues. Per the germline V gene, CDR1 is SGHRS and CDR2 is YFSETQ. The chain's CDR3 is CASSTLAGNYGNEQFF. The CDR3 DNA follows: TGCGCCAGCAGCACCCTAGCGGGAAACTACGGCAATGAGCAGTTCTTC.